One and the same sample provided the 5 T cell receptor beta chains below, sequenced in a study of cytomegalovirus exposure and HLA in healthy donors. The PCR was carried out with 60 Vbeta primers and 13 Jbeta primers. Sequenced by immunoSEQ multiplex PCR; TCRdb stores in-frame clones only, minus some. Of roughly 100,000 clones listed, around 80% were seen once; the top ten hold approximately 6.1%. Sequenced input: PBMCs. These receptors were collected from a man between 18 and 29 years old in good health and CMV-seronegative.

The genes are TRBV9 and TRBJ2-1; 8 nucleotides agree with TRBD2. Germline V gene data show CDR1 as SGDLS and CDR2 as YYNGEE. Trimming at V came to 3 bases and at J to 6 bases, leaving 14 bases not matched to a gene. The CDR3 is 17 residues long. The chain's CDR3 is CASSARSGTSPFNEQFF. CDR3 in DNA: TGTGCCAGCAGCGCCAGGTCCGGGACTAGTCCCTTCAATGAGCAGTTCTTC.

This clone was picked up one time. The V call is TRBV30, the J call TRBJ1-2, with D uncertain. Trimming shortened V by 2 bases and J by 2 bases, and 15 bases separated the two germline ends. Germline CDR1 and CDR2: GTSNPN and SVGIG (reference sequence). This CDR3 spans 15 amino acids. This chain's CDR3 is CAWSLLDLENYGYTF. The CDR3, as DNA: TGTGCCTGGAGTCTCCTAGATCTCGAAAACTATGGCTACACCTTC.

V gene TRBV4-1 combines with J gene TRBJ2-7, with no clear D. CDR1 and CDR2 (germline): MGHRA, YSYEKL. The CDR3 contains 13 residues. Trimming took 0 bases from V and 3 from J, leaving 6 bases between them. This chain's CDR3 is CASSQDPLYEQYF. CDR3 nucleotide sequence: TGCGCCAGCAGCCAAGATCCCCTCTACGAGCAGTACTTC.

This clone was counted between two and nine times. The chain links TRBV4-3 to TRBJ1-1, with no clear D. Germline V lookup: CDR1 LGHNA, CDR2 YSLEER. The CDR3 has 15 residues. The V gene lost 8 bases and the J gene lost 2 bases, with 18 bases spanning the gap. The CDR3 loop reads CASRKDGLDNTEAFF. The CDR3 DNA sequence: TGCGCCAGCCGAAAGGACGGACTAGACAACACTGAAGCTTTCTTT.

V gene TRBV7-6 combines with J gene TRBJ1-1; tentative D call: TRBD1 (5 bases). CDR1 SGHVS and CDR2 FNYEAQ come from the germline V gene. Trimming took 5 bases from V and 9 from J, leaving 19 bases between them. The CDR3 is 14 amino acids. The chain's CDR3 is CASSPAGESGKAFF. In DNA form, the CDR3 reads TGTGCCAGCAGCCCTGCGGGGGAATCCGGGAAAGCTTTCTTT.